These T cell receptor beta chains were read from a single sample in a study of identical twins. TCRdb called the 5' RACE reads again in MiXCR, with one record for every CDR3 protein. The sample includes 450,000 to 600,000 distinct CDR3 sequences, approximately 20% of them seen just once. These records were also assigned to another study, of yellow fever vaccine responses in identical twins.

The sequencing sample was made of CD4+ T cells sorted from blood. All receptors come from a woman aged 18-35 years in good health. Each CDR3 is given without its conserved first and last residue.

J gene,V gene,CDR3 protein
TRBJ1-1,TRBV20-1,SAPRGAAPTNTEAF
TRBJ1-5,TRBV7-9,ASSTTGTGGFQPQH
TRBJ1-1,TRBV3-1,ASSQGTIMNTEAF
TRBJ2-1,TRBV11-3,ASTQEGTKNYNEQF
TRBJ2-3,TRBV10-3,ATAIGEADTQY
TRBJ2-3,TRBV7-9,ASRRIGMAGGTDTQY
TRBJ2-5,TRBV29-1,SVAASGRAWETQY
TRBJ2-5,TRBV12-3/TRBV12-4,ASSFLAGAQETQY
TRBJ2-7,TRBV20-1,SAREGGGRAYEQY
TRBJ1-1,TRBV6-4,ASSATENTEAF
TRBJ2-5,TRBV27,ASRVWGSWDRGETQY
TRBJ1-1,TRBV4-1,ASSQDKGRLGTEAF
TRBJ2-3,TRBV29-1,SARSHAGDTQY
TRBJ2-1,TRBV12-3/TRBV12-4,ASSLASGIGEQF
TRBJ2-5,TRBV20-1,SARPTSGGPQETQY
TRBJ2-1,TRBV4-1,ASSGQGFSYNEQF
TRBJ2-2,TRBV6-2/TRBV6-3,ASSSGGEAGELF
TRBJ2-2,TRBV10-2,ASSGDSGNPSFGELF
TRBJ2-3,TRBV24-1,ATSDFGLAVSTDTQY
TRBJ1-2,TRBV4-2,ASSQGTGGRYT
TRBJ2-7,TRBV11-2,ASSLAEGTPADEQY
TRBJ2-4,TRBV7-2,ASSFTRLAKNIQY
TRBJ2-2,TRBV12-3/TRBV12-4,ASRDWGAGELF
TRBJ2-7,TRBV9,ASSVGFTYEQY
TRBJ2-3,TRBV11-1,ASSPRKPSTGLSRGDTQY
TRBJ2-1,TRBV5-5,ASSFATSGPNEQF
TRBJ2-3,TRBV11-2,ASSLWGGTDTQY
TRBJ2-5,TRBV3-1,ASSTLDGLQY
TRBJ2-1,TRBV28,ASSFEGISYNEQF
TRBJ2-7,TRBV19,ASSSWDISGEQY
TRBJ2-1,TRBV7-8,ASSPIGTANNEQF
TRBJ1-1,TRBV7-9,ASSLRAENTEAF
TRBJ2-1,TRBV5-4,ASTTITGRGNNEQF
TRBJ2-6,TRBV7-9,ASSLIRGGANVLT
TRBJ2-5,TRBV20-1,SARLGGGTQY
TRBJ2-5,TRBV5-1,ASTLGGSGHQETQY
TRBJ2-1,TRBV5-6,ASSLLLTALNEQF
TRBJ2-5,TRBV5-5,ASSFHQGGQETQY
TRBJ1-4,TRBV3-1,ASSQYGQSATNEKLF
TRBJ2-4,TRBV3-1,ASSLVFGGATQY
TRBJ2-1,TRBV10-3,AISEGPGEQF
TRBJ1-1,TRBV28,ASSFVATEAF
TRBJ1-1,TRBV20-1,SASTPLGATEAF
TRBJ2-7,TRBV11-2,ASSELRGLASYEQY
TRBJ2-3,TRBV20-1,SARDGSGSPDTQY
TRBJ2-5,TRBV12-3/TRBV12-4,ASRRAGNQETQY
TRBJ2-3,TRBV15,ATSSWGRADTQY
TRBJ2-5,TRBV7-8,ASSLQGIETETQY
TRBJ2-5,TRBV11-2,ASSLDPPDRGETQY
TRBJ2-2,TRBV5-5,ASSFSGTSTGELF
TRBJ2-1,TRBV7-9,ASSIRDTNNEQF
TRBJ1-1,TRBV12-3/TRBV12-4,ASTRQGRKAF
TRBJ1-6,TRBV5-1,ASSLQSDNSPLH
TRBJ1-6,TRBV5-1,ASSPNSGPNSPLH
TRBJ2-7,TRBV6-2/TRBV6-3,ASTGTTLREQY
TRBJ2-7,TRBV7-3,ASSLTGGSNGEQY
TRBJ1-2,TRBV10-3,AISENLAAGYT